This entry lists 23 T cell receptor beta chains sequenced from one sample in a study of T cells after yellow fever vaccination. TCRdb called the 5' RACE reads again in MiXCR, with one record for every CDR3 protein. The table records 250,000 to 400,000 distinct CDR3 sequences, over 3.5% of them present only once. Specimen: PBMCs, collected 15 days after the yellow fever booster vaccination. These receptors came from a man between 18 and 35 years old who received the YFV17D yellow fever vaccine.

This clonotype appeared many times. The chain recombines TRBV7-2 with TRBJ2-7; D remains unclear. The CDR3 is 13 residues long. Germline assignment: CDR1 SGHTA and CDR2 FQGNSA. The V and J ends lost 1 base and 3 bases respectively, with 7 bases between them. CDR3 nucleotide sequence: TGTGCCAGCAGCTTAGGATTGCTCTACGAGCAGTACTTC. This gives the protein CASSLGLLYEQYF.

This clonotype was detected ten times or more. This chain joins TRBV20-1 and TRBJ2-3, with D hard to call. This CDR3 contains 13 residues. The germline V gene encodes CDR1 DFQATT and CDR2 SNEGSKA (reference sequence). The V end was cut by 0 bases, the J end by 2 bases, with 6 bases between. The CDR3: CSAREGYTDTQYF. Written as DNA, the CDR3 is TGCAGTGCTAGAGAGGGCTACACAGATACGCAGTATTTT.

At least ten counts were recorded for this clonotype. The chain carries TRBV7-2 and TRBJ1-6; D is unclear. Looked up from germline, CDR1 is SGHTA and CDR2 is FQGNSA. V lost 3 bases and J lost 14, with 8 bases in between. CDR3 length: 11 amino acids. In DNA form, the CDR3 reads TGTGCCAGCAGCTTCCTTAGTACCCTCCACTTT. This encodes CASSFLSTLHF. The full variable domain, its missing parts supplied by reference TRBV7-2 and TRBJ1-6, is GAGVSQSPSNKVTEKGKDVELRCDPISGHTALYWYRQSLGQGLEFLIYFQGNSAPDKSGLPSDRFSAERTGGSVSTLTIQRTQQEDSAVYLCASSFLSTLHFGNGTRLTVT.

This clonotype was counted ten times or more. This chain joins TRBV7-9 and TRBJ2-3; D might be TRBD2 (6 bases). There are 19 residues in the CDR3. V shed 0 bases and J shed 3 bases, with 22 bases lying between them. CDR1 is SEHNR and CDR2 is FQNEAQ in the germline V gene (reference sequence). CDR3 loop: CASSLAALKGGAPTDTQYF. The CDR3 DNA follows: TGTGCCAGCAGCTTAGCGGCCCTAAAGGGAGGAGCGCCTACAGATACGCAGTATTTT.

This clonotype was seen ten or more times. This rearrangement joins TRBV4-2 to TRBJ2-1, with D tentatively TRBD1 or TRBD2 (5 bases each). This CDR3 contains 14 residues. Trimming removed 0 bases at V and 8 bases at J, with 11 bases between. The V gene's germline CDR1 is LGHNA and CDR2 YNFKEQ. The CDR3 region has the DNA TGTGCCAGCAGCCAAGAGAGGGGTGGCGATGAGCAGTTCTTC. Encoded protein: CASSQERGGDEQFF.

The table lists this clonotype with a few counts. J is TRBJ1-2 and V is TRBV6-5, with 7 bases identical to TRBD1. Germline CDR1 is MNHEY and CDR2 is SVGAGI. The V segment lost 2 bases and the J segment 3 bases; nucleotides outside the gene matches: 3. There are 14 residues in the CDR3. The CDR3 nucleotides read TGTGCCAGCAGTTACCGCGACAGGGACTATGGCTACACCTTC. Amino acid sequence: CASSYRDRDYGYTF.

This clonotype was seen repeatedly, ten times or more. CDR3: CASSLRLVNSPLHF. CDR3 nucleotide sequence: TGTGCCAGCAGCCTCAGGCTGGTCAATTCACCCCTCCACTTT. The chain carries TRBV7-2 and TRBJ1-6; D is unclear. Deletions cut 5 bases from V and 7 bases from J, with 12 bases between. The length of the CDR3 is 14 residues. Germline CDR1 reads SGHTA; CDR2 reads FQGNSA.

This clonotype occurred many times. The chain couples TRBV7-8 to TRBJ2-5, with 7 bases lining up with TRBD1. Unmatched junction bases numbered 6, after V lost 3 bases and J lost 5 bases. The CDR3 is 14 amino acids. Germline V gene data show CDR1 as SGHVS and CDR2 as FQNEAQ. The CDR3 reads CASSLRQGGETQYF. CDR3 bases: TGTGCCAGCAGCTTGAGACAGGGCGGTGAGACCCAGTACTTC.

This clonotype was detected a few times. The genes are TRBV4-1 and TRBJ1-2; D is unresolved. Germline assignment: CDR1 MGHRA and CDR2 YSYEKL. Trimming stripped 4 bases from V and 4 bases from J, with 16 bases between. CDR3 size: 15 residues. CDR3 in amino acids: CASSPLIGSIYGYTF. In nucleotides, the CDR3 is TGCGCCAGCAGCCCCTTGATCGGTTCGATCTATGGCTACACCTTC.

The chain carries TRBV5-1 and TRBJ2-3; 11 positions agree with TRBD1. The CDR3 covers 15 residues. Germline V gene lookup returns CDR1 SGHRS and CDR2 YFSETQ. J was trimmed by 2 bases and V by 5 bases; bases with no gene match: 4. This CDR3 reads CASSGQGANTDTQYF. CDR3 sequence (DNA): TGCGCCAGCAGTGGACAGGGGGCGAACACAGATACGCAGTATTTT.

This clonotype was seen more than once but under ten times. The V gene is TRBV7-9, the J gene TRBJ1-3; 9 bases match TRBD1. Germline V gene data show CDR1 as SEHNR and CDR2 as FQNEAQ (reference sequence). Germline trimming cut 4 bases from V and 0 bases from J; bases unmatched to any gene: 4. There are 16 residues in the CDR3. The CDR3 DNA reads as TGTGCCAGCAGCTCCCAGACAGGGGGCTCTGGAAACACCATATATTTT. Encoded protein: CASSSQTGGSGNTIYF. Filled out from reference TRBV7-9 and TRBJ1-3, the complete variable domain reads DTGVSQNPRHKITKRGQNVTFRCDPISEHNRLYWYRQTLGQGPEFLTYFQNEAQLEKSRLLSDRFSAERPKGSFSTLEIQRTEQGDSAMYLCASSSQTGGSGNTIYFGEGSWLTVV.

The V call is TRBV7-9, the J call TRBJ2-5; D gene unclear. Germline assignment: CDR1 SEHNR and CDR2 FQNEAQ (reference sequence). Trimming removed 2 bases from V and 1 base from J, with 11 bases in between. CDR3 length: 15 residues. The CDR3 region has the DNA TGTGCCAGCAGCTTAAGCCCAGACTTCCAAGAGACCCAGTACTTC. Translated, it gives CASSLSPDFQETQYF.

Many counts were recorded for this clonotype. The genes are TRBV10-3 and TRBJ2-3; D possibly corresponds to TRBD1 (6 bases). The CDR3 is 15 amino acids. V lost 3 bases, J lost 1 base, and 11 bases lay in between. Per the germline V gene, CDR1 is ENHRY and CDR2 is SYGVKD. DNA of the CDR3: TGTGCCATCAGTGACAAGGACAGCGGCACAGATACGCAGTATTTT. Its translation: CAISDKDSGTDTQYF.

This clonotype was recorded at least ten times. The chain carries TRBV11-1 and TRBJ2-7, with unresolved D. CDR3 length equals 14 residues. The ends were cut back, 5 bases at V and 4 bases at J, with 15 bases in the middle. Looked up from germline, CDR1 is SGHAT and CDR2 is FQDESV (reference sequence). CDR3 sequence: CASSPPKDLYEQYF. DNA of the CDR3: TGTGCCAGCAGCCCCCCAAAGGACCTTTACGAGCAGTACTTC.

The chain has TRBV23-1 and TRBJ2-1; TRBD1 matches at 10 bases. TRBV23-1 is annotated as an ORF whose role is uncertain. This CDR3 has 16 amino acids. J was trimmed by 5 bases and V by 8 bases; bases with no gene match: 12. The CDR3 spells CASRPSGQGFDNEQFF. In nucleotides, the CDR3 is TGCGCCAGCCGGCCCTCGGGACAGGGGTTCGACAATGAGCAGTTCTTC.

This clonotype was recorded at least ten times. V gene TRBV20-1 combines with J gene TRBJ2-1; D may match TRBD1 or TRBD2 (5 bases each). V was shortened by 0 bases and J by 2 bases, with 11 bases between the two germline ends. Germline lookup yields CDR1 DFQATT and CDR2 SNEGSKA (reference sequence). This CDR3 contains 15 residues. The CDR3 region is CSARDGRGPYNEQFF. The CDR3 coding sequence is TGCAGTGCTAGAGATGGACGGGGACCCTACAATGAGCAGTTCTTC.

This clonotype was counted many times. The chain has TRBV5-1 and TRBJ2-1, with D unresolved. The CDR3 covers 12 residues. V lost 0 bases to trimming and J lost 8 bases, with 6 bases between them. In germline, CDR1 is SGHRS, CDR2 YFSETQ. Here the CDR3 DNA reads TGCGCCAGCAGCTTGGGTGGGCATGAGCAGTTCTTC. Residues: CASSLGGHEQFF.

This chain joins TRBV19 and TRBJ2-6; TRBD2 matches at 7 bases. The CDR3 is made up of 18 amino acids. V shed 5 bases and J 0 bases; nucleotides not matched to a gene: 10. Looked up from germline, CDR1 is LNHDA and CDR2 is SQIVND (reference sequence). The CDR3 sequence: CASSPAGRGRSGANVLTF. In DNA, the CDR3 is TGTGCCAGTAGTCCAGCGGGGCGGGGCCGCTCTGGGGCCAACGTCCTGACTTTC.

V usage is TRBV5-1 and J usage is TRBJ2-3; 9 nucleotides match TRBD2. CDR1 and CDR2 from the germline V gene are SGHRS and YFSETQ. The CDR3 has 17 amino acids. The trim removed 0 bases at V and 2 bases at J, leaving 7 bases unmatched. The CDR3 loop is CASSLEDGTSLTDTQYF. CDR3 nucleotide sequence: TGCGCCAGCAGCTTGGAGGACGGGACTAGCCTCACAGATACGCAGTATTTT.

This clonotype was picked up a small number of times. The chain is built from TRBV20-1 and TRBJ2-7, with 9 bases aligning to TRBD1. The germline V gene has CDR1 DFQATT and CDR2 SNEGSKA (reference sequence). The CDR3 totals 13 residues. Trimming at V came to 5 bases and at J to 4 bases, leaving 6 bases not matched to a gene. The CDR3 loop reads CSARTGGPYEQYF. The CDR3 bases are TGCAGTGCTCGTACAGGGGGCCCATACGAGCAGTACTTC.

The chain uses TRBV6-5 and TRBJ2-1; the D gene is possibly TRBD2 (6 bases). This CDR3 spans 13 amino acids. Per the germline V gene, CDR1 is MNHEY and CDR2 is SVGAGI. Trimming removed 3 bases from V and 8 bases from J, with 11 bases in between. The CDR3 is CASSYFREDEQFF. The CDR3 coding sequence is TGTGCCAGCAGTTATTTCAGGGAGGATGAGCAGTTCTTC.

Note on this clonotype: The junction shows a germline mismatch at one end, possibly a read error. V and J are TRBV4-2 and TRBJ2-7; the D gene is possibly TRBD1 (5 bases). The germline V gene has CDR1 LGHNA and CDR2 YNFKEQ. This CDR3 contains 14 residues. The CDR3 DNA follows: TGTGCCAGCATCCAAGTCCAGGGTCCCATCGAGCAGTACTTC. This encodes CASIQVQGPIEQYF.

This clonotype came up many times. The rearrangement links TRBV7-3 to TRBJ2-2, with 8 bases identical to TRBD1. Germline V lookup: CDR1 SGHTA, CDR2 FQGTGA. The CDR3 length is 15 residues. V lost 3 bases and J lost 4; bases outside the gene matches: 4. The CDR3 bases are TGTGCCAGCAGCTTCGGACAGGGTCCCACCGGGGAGCTGTTTTTT. It codes for CASSFGQGPTGELFF.